This paragraph covers one T cell receptor beta chain sequence. Its antigen is still unknown. The source of the sample is a study of CD8+CD57+ T cells in acquired aplastic anemia. About the study: Average DNA yield from sorted CD4+ and CD8+ cells was approximately 3 ug. Whole-study results and caveats: Sharing between patients and controls was observed for some 27 CD8+ CDR3 sequences.

The use of genomic DNA as template underpinned the TCR beta VDJ and CDR3 profiling. Each CDR3 protein is one row after TCRdb ran MiXCR on the reads. This table holds about 150,000 distinct CDR3 sequences, around 47% found once. V was shortened by 4 bases and J by 3 bases, with 16 bases between the two germline ends. Germline assignment: CDR1 SGHDT and CDR2 YYEEEE. The CDR3 spans 15 residues. Those patients picked for sequencing had displayed CD8+CD57+ cell expansion on flow cytometry. With no exception, the patients had severe acquired aplastic anemia. The study sampled blood from patients who had received no therapy.

The clonotype comes from a human donor with aplastic anemia. The rearrangement links TRBV5-6 to TRBJ1-1, with D possibly being TRBD1 (6 bases). The sample was sorted CD4+, CD8+, or CD8+CD57+ T cells (not recorded which) from PBMCs. The CDR3 DNA follows: TGTGCCAGCAGCCCATACACAGGGCTTGACACTGAAGCTTTCTTT. This encodes CASSPYTGLDTEAFF.